The 25 T cell receptor beta chains presented below share a single source sample, sequenced in a study of cytotoxic CD8 clonotypes in ibrutinib-treated CLL. The data were produced by immunoSEQ multiplex PCR, yet TCRdb's version contains in-frame clones alone and is incomplete. Among roughly 76,000 clones listed, 70% to 90% were seen once. Sequencing used PBMCs, obtained at disease progression, from a patient treated with ibrutinib. The receptors were sampled from a human donor with chronic lymphocytic leukemia.

This chain connects TRBV10-3 to TRBJ2-2; D remains ambiguous. This CDR3 has 15 residues. V was clipped by 0 bases and J by 1 base, with 6 bases between them. Germline assignment: CDR1 ENHRY and CDR2 SYGVKD. DNA of the CDR3: TGTGCCATCAGTGAGTCCGGGCAGAACACCGGGGAGCTGTTTTTT. This gives the protein CAISESGQNTGELFF.

This clone has more than one count but fewer than ten. This chain uses TRBV7-2 with TRBJ1-5; unclear D gene. The CDR3 sequence is 13 residues long. The germline CDR1 and CDR2 sequences are SGHTA and FQGNSA. V lost 3 bases and J lost 5, with 8 bases in between. The CDR3 sequence: CASSFVRDQPQHF. In DNA form, the CDR3 reads TGTGCCAGCAGCTTCGTCAGAGATCAGCCCCAGCATTTT.

The chain couples TRBV30 to TRBJ1-2; D is ambiguous. This CDR3 spans 13 amino acids. V lost 4 bases and J 8 bases, leaving 17 bases between the germline ends. Germline lookup yields CDR1 GTSNPN and CDR2 SVGIG (reference sequence). CDR3 DNA: TGTGCCTGGAAGCTGGGCCTTCTAATGGGCTACACCTTC. Encoded protein: CAWKLGLLMGYTF.

By share, this clone counts as medium-sized. The chain joins TRBV11-2 to TRBJ2-1; D is ambiguous. Per the germline V gene, CDR1 is SGHAT and CDR2 is FQNNGV. This CDR3 comprises 11 residues. Trimming took 6 bases from V and 8 from J, leaving 8 bases between them. CDR3 protein: CASRALDEQFF. CDR3 in DNA: TGTGCCAGCAGAGCTCTGGATGAGCAGTTCTTC. The whole variable domain, remainder taken from reference TRBV11-2 and TRBJ2-1, is EAGVAQSPRYKIIEKRQSVAFWCNPISGHATLYWYQQILGQGPKLLIQFQNNGVVDDSQLPKDRFSAERLKGVDSTLKIQPAKLEDSAVYLCASRALDEQFFGPGTRLTVL.

This clone was observed a few times. CDR3 DNA: TGCGCCAGCAGCCAAAGACAGGGCCTCTATGGCTACACCTTC. Translating gives CASSQRQGLYGYTF. The chain recombines TRBV4-1 with TRBJ1-2, with 7 bases lining up with TRBD1. This CDR3 contains 14 residues. The ends lost 2 bases at V and 4 bases at J; junction bases unmatched: 4. Germline values: CDR1 MGHRA, CDR2 YSYEKL.

The genes are TRBV5-1 and TRBJ2-5, with 14 bases fitting TRBD2. The germline CDR1 and CDR2 sequences are SGHRS and YFSETQ. With V trimmed by 4 bases and J by 4 bases, 9 bases remained unmatched. This CDR3 is built from 17 residues. CDR3 bases: TGCGCCAGCAGCACGGGGACTAGCGGGAGAACGGGAGAGACCCAGTACTTC. Amino acids: CASSTGTSGRTGETQYF.

The chain joins TRBV2 to TRBJ2-1, with 7 bases lining up with TRBD2. V lost 7 bases, J lost 3 bases, and 9 bases stayed unmatched. The length of the CDR3 is 15 residues. Germline assignment: CDR1 SNHLY and CDR2 FYNNEI. This chain's CDR3 is CASIPRRGNYNEQFF. CDR3 DNA sequence: TGTGCCAGCATTCCTAGGCGGGGGAACTACAATGAGCAGTTCTTC.

This clone showed up just a few times. This chain joins TRBV5-7 and TRBJ2-1; TRBD1 matches 7 bases. TRBV5-7 is an ORF, and what it does is uncertain. This CDR3 has 18 amino acids. The trim removed 1 base at V and 4 bases at J, leaving 14 bases unmatched. CDR3 sequence: CASSLPQRQGWGYNEQFF. In DNA, the CDR3 is TGTGCCAGCAGCTTGCCTCAACGACAGGGATGGGGATACAATGAGCAGTTCTTC.

The chain combines TRBV18 with TRBJ1-1; no definite D call. Trimming shortened V by 5 bases and J by 1 base, and 5 bases separated the two germline ends. The CDR3 consists of 12 residues. CDR1 and CDR2 (germline): KGHSH, LQKENI. CDR3 in DNA: TGTGCCAGCTCAGCAGCGAACACTGAAGCTTTCTTT. It is translated as CASSAANTEAFF.

The chain employs TRBV18 and TRBJ2-7, with 7 bases that match TRBD1. Germline V CDR1 and CDR2: KGHSH, LQKENI. The junction had 4 bases not matched to a gene; V was cut back by 3 bases and J by 2 bases. The CDR3 is made up of 14 amino acids. Written as DNA, the CDR3 is TGTGCCAGCTCACCCTCGACAGGGACCTACGAGCAGTACTTC. Its translation is CASSPSTGTYEQYF.

Only one count was recorded for this clone. The chain recombines TRBV23-1 with TRBJ2-5; D perhaps matches TRBD1 (6 bases). TRBV23-1 is sorted into the ORF group, with uncertain function. CDR3 size: 21 residues. V was shortened by 3 bases and J by 0 bases, with 29 bases between the two germline ends. The CDR3 DNA reads as TGCGCCAGCAGTCACCGAAATAGTTACAGGGCGGAGGACGTGTACCAAGAGACCCAGTACTTC. This translates into CASSHRNSYRAEDVYQETQYF.

This CDR3 is CASSDGRGPNEQYF. The CDR3 DNA reads as TGTGCCAGCAGTGACGGCAGGGGGCCAAACGAGCAGTACTTC. The chain carries TRBV6-1 and TRBJ2-7, with 8 bases lining up with TRBD1. V dropped 3 bases and J dropped 5; count of bases not matched to a gene: 6. The length of the CDR3 is 14 residues. In germline, CDR1 is MNHNS, CDR2 SASEGT.

The V call is TRBV10-3, the J call TRBJ2-7; no reliable D call. The CDR3 is 14 amino acids. V was cut by 0 bases and J by 3 bases, with 9 bases left in between. Germline V gene sequence: CDR1 ENHRY, CDR2 SYGVKD. The CDR3 spells CAISESGSHYEQYF. In nucleotides, the CDR3 is TGTGCCATCAGTGAGTCGGGATCCCACTACGAGCAGTACTTC.

V gene TRBV18 combines with J gene TRBJ1-3; D ambiguous. The CDR3 spans 15 residues. Trimming removed 1 base at V and 1 base at J, with 8 bases between. Germline V CDR1 and CDR2: KGHSH, LQKENI. CDR3: CASSPLAISGNTIYF. The CDR3 DNA follows: TGTGCCAGCTCACCACTGGCGATATCTGGAAACACCATATATTTT.

The V call is TRBV11-2, the J call TRBJ2-5; D might be TRBD2 (5 bases). In germline, CDR1 is SGHAT, CDR2 FQNNGV. V lost 5 bases and J 5 bases, leaving 15 bases between the germline ends. This CDR3 spans 14 amino acids. In DNA form, the CDR3 reads TGTGCCAGCAGCCGAGGGATCCTCGGGGAGACCCAGTACTTC. It specifies CASSRGILGETQYF. Full variable domain (rest looked up from reference TRBV11-2 and TRBJ2-5): EAGVAQSPRYKIIEKRQSVAFWCNPISGHATLYWYQQILGQGPKLLIQFQNNGVVDDSQLPKDRFSAERLKGVDSTLKIQPAKLEDSAVYLCASSRGILGETQYFGPGTRLLVL.

The V gene is TRBV18, the J gene TRBJ1-2; possible D gene TRBD1, 6 bases. The V end was cut by 6 bases, the J end by 4 bases, with 12 bases between. The CDR3 spans 13 residues. From germline, CDR1 is KGHSH and CDR2 LQKENI. CDR3 amino acids: CASSLDSPYGYTF. Here the CDR3 DNA reads TGTGCCAGCTCGCTGGACAGCCCCTATGGCTACACCTTC.

The chain combines TRBV5-1 with TRBJ2-1, with 8 nucleotides matching TRBD2. The junction had 8 bases not matched to a gene; V was cut back by 3 bases and J by 0 bases. The CDR3 contains 17 residues. Per the germline V gene, CDR1 is SGHRS and CDR2 is YFSETQ. The CDR3, as DNA: TGCGCCAGCAGCTACGGGGGGGCGCGGGGCTCCTACAATGAGCAGTTCTTC. Its translation: CASSYGGARGSYNEQFF.

The chain couples TRBV10-3 to TRBJ1-2, with unresolved D. The germline CDR1 and CDR2 sequences are ENHRY and SYGVKD. The germline V and J ends were trimmed by 0 bases and 0 bases, with 14 bases remaining between them. The CDR3 has 17 residues. CDR3 sequence reads: CAISESMSGDSNYGYTF. Here the CDR3 DNA reads TGTGCCATCAGTGAGTCGATGAGTGGGGATTCTAACTATGGCTACACCTTC.

The genes are TRBV18 and TRBJ1-1; D not certain. CDR3 length: 14 amino acids. V lost 0 bases, J lost 3 bases, and 8 bases lay in between. Germline lookup yields CDR1 KGHSH and CDR2 LQKENI. The CDR3 reads CASSPPAGYTEAFF. The DNA of the CDR3 is TGTGCCAGCTCACCACCGGCGGGATACACTGAAGCTTTCTTT.

This clone has a handful of counts. The chain links TRBV5-6 to TRBJ1-2; 8 bases agree with TRBD1. V lost 6 bases to trimming and J lost 1 base; unmatched junction nucleotides: 5. Per germline, CDR1 SGHDT and CDR2 YYEEEE. CDR3 length: 14 amino acids. CDR3 sequence reads: CASTGTGLNYGYTF. The CDR3, as DNA: TGTGCCAGCACCGGGACAGGACTTAACTATGGCTACACCTTC.

The chain uses TRBV6-5 and TRBJ1-3; no reliable D call. Germline V gene lookup returns CDR1 MNHEY and CDR2 SVGAGI. V lost 2 bases to trimming and J lost 0 bases, with 8 bases between them. The CDR3 runs 15 residues. The CDR3 spells CASSYEGLSGNTIYF. CDR3 nucleotide sequence: TGTGCCAGCAGTTACGAGGGTCTCTCTGGAAACACCATATATTTT.

The rearrangement joins TRBV7-3 to TRBJ2-3; D is possibly TRBD1 or TRBD2 (6 bases each). Germline V CDR1 and CDR2: SGHTA, FQGTGA. The CDR3 length is 15 residues. The germline V and J ends were trimmed by 5 bases and 2 bases, with 14 bases remaining between them. The CDR3 DNA sequence: TGTGCCAGCAGCGATTTAGGGGGGCCCACAGATACGCAGTATTTT. This codes for CASSDLGGPTDTQYF.

The rearrangement joins TRBV6-5 to TRBJ1-3, with 7 bases matching TRBD1. The CDR3 has 16 residues. CDR1 and CDR2 (germline): MNHEY, SVGAGI. The V and J ends lost 0 bases and 4 bases, in that order; junction bases with no gene match: 6. DNA of the CDR3: TGTGCCAGCAGTTACTCGAACAGGGGACTAGGAAACACCATATATTTT. This gives the protein CASSYSNRGLGNTIYF.

CDR3 DNA sequence: TGTGCTAGTGCCACCCTGGGGGAGACCCAGTACTTC. Its translation is CASATLGETQYF. This rearrangement joins TRBV12-5 to TRBJ2-5; no firm D call. The CDR3 has 12 residues. Between the trimmed V and J ends, which lost 7 bases and 5 bases, there was a span of 11 bases. Germline-derived CDR1 and CDR2 are LGHNT and FRNRAP.

This rearrangement joins TRBV19 to TRBJ1-4, with 7 bases that match TRBD1. The J segment lost 3 bases and the V segment lost 5 bases, leaving 9 bases of the junction unmatched. The CDR3 covers 16 residues. Germline V CDR1 and CDR2: LNHDA, SQIVND (reference sequence). The CDR3 loop reads CASSATEGAANEKLFF. As DNA, the CDR3 is TGTGCCAGTAGTGCTACCGAGGGGGCAGCTAATGAAAAACTGTTTTTT.